Listed below are T cell receptor beta chains from one sample, sequenced in a study of Graves' ophthalmopathy and Graves' hyperthyroidism. TCRdb independently ran MiXCR on the multiplex PCR reads; one entry per CDR3 protein. The table has about 500,000 distinct CDR3 sequences, roughly an eighth seen once. The sequencing input was blood. The receptors come from a woman aged 25-40 years with Graves' ophthalmopathy. Each CDR3 is given with its conserved first and last residue. D genes are given only for firm matches. Rows give clone size only sometimes, using once, few, many, or a class for an expanded clone.

d_call	clone_size	v_call	j_call	cdr3_aa	cdr3_nt
-	many	TRBV15	TRBJ2-5	CATSNQRTAQETQYF	TGTGCCACCAGCAACCAAAGGACAGCCCAAGAGACCCAGTACTTC
-	many	TRBV3-1	TRBJ1-1	CASSQPRQNTEAFF	TGTGCCAGCAGCCAACCTCGACAGAACACTGAAGCTTTCTTT
-	many	TRBV2	TRBJ1-2	CANKGYGYTF	TGTGCCAACAAGGGCTATGGCTACACCTTC
TRBD1	many	TRBV4-1	TRBJ1-2	CASSPGDRVYGYTF	TGCGCCAGCAGCCCAGGGGACAGGGTTTATGGCTACACCTTC
TRBD1	many	TRBV19	TRBJ2-2	CASSERDRLTGELFF	TGTGCCAGTAGTGAACGGGACAGACTCACCGGGGAGCTGTTTTTT
-	-	TRBV7-9	TRBJ2-7	CASTLGRQGSYEQYF	TGTGCCAGCACCTTAGGTCGTCAGGGCTCCTACGAGCAGTACTTC
TRBD1	many	TRBV20-1	TRBJ1-2	CSTTRTGGERHGYTF	TGCAGTACTACCCGGACAGGGGGCGAAAGACATGGCTACACCTTC
-	many	TRBV6-2/TRBV6-3	TRBJ1-1	CATRTDFEAFF	TGTGCGACACGGACAGACTTTGAAGCTTTCTTT
-	many	TRBV13	TRBJ2-2	CASSLLGRNTGELFF	TGTGCCAGCAGCTTACTAGGACGCAACACCGGGGAGCTGTTTTTT
-	-	TRBV30	TRBJ1-2	CAWAWTANYGYTF	TGTGCCTGGGCCTGGACAGCTAACTATGGCTACACCTTC
-	-	TRBV12-5	TRBJ2-7	CASGLVMGYSYEQYF	TGTGCTAGTGGTTTGGTAATGGGATATTCCTACGAGCAGTACTTC
TRBD1	many	TRBV28	TRBJ1-5	CASWGQGEYQPQHF	TGTGCCAGCTGGGGACAGGGGGAATATCAGCCCCAGCATTTT
-	many	TRBV6-1	TRBJ1-3	CASWGTSGNTIYF	TGTGCCAGCTGGGGAACCTCTGGAAACACCATATATTTT
TRBD1	many	TRBV9	TRBJ1-1	CASSPTGGESVNTEAFF	TGTGCCAGCAGCCCCACAGGGGGCGAGAGCGTAAACACTGAAGCTTTCTTT
-	many	TRBV29-1	TRBJ1-1	CSGTTGMNTEAFF	TGCAGCGGCACGACAGGCATGAACACTGAAGCTTTCTTT
-	-	TRBV15	TRBJ2-7	CATSRDPGTYEQYF	TGTGCCACCAGCAGAGATCCGGGGACCTACGAGCAGTACTTC
-	-	TRBV20-1	TRBJ2-7	CSAQTSAGYDEQYF	TGCAGTGCCCAGACTAGTGCGGGATATGACGAGCAGTACTTC
-	few	TRBV12-3/TRBV12-4	TRBJ1-5	CASSLTSGDQPQHF	TGTGCCAGCAGTTTAACGTCCGGGGACCAGCCCCAGCATTTT
-	many	TRBV5-1	TRBJ1-5	CASSLGAAQPQHF	TGCGCCAGCAGCTTGGGGGCGGCTCAGCCCCAGCATTTT
-	few	TRBV9	TRBJ2-7	CASSTTGTTGGFYEQYF	TGTGCCAGCAGCACCACAGGGACAACCGGGGGTTTTTACGAGCAGTACTTC
-	-	TRBV6-1	TRBJ1-3	CASSRDLTPGNTIYF	TGTGCCAGCAGTAGGGATCTTACTCCCGGAAACACCATATATTTT
-	-	TRBV20-1	TRBJ2-7	CSARDVKGPQYEQYF	TGCAGTGCTAGAGATGTGAAGGGGCCCCAGTACGAGCAGTACTTC
-	many	TRBV7-2	TRBJ1-2	CASSLGQGSYYGYTF	TGTGCCAGCAGCTTGGGGCAGGGTAGCTACTATGGCTACACCTTC
-	many	TRBV30	TRBJ1-5	CAWSVWSNQPQHF	TGTGCCTGGAGTGTGTGGAGCAATCAGCCCCAGCATTTT
-	many	TRBV11-3	TRBJ2-3	CASSPVASTDTQYF	TGTGCCAGCAGCCCAGTGGCCAGCACAGATACGCAGTATTTT
TRBD1	many	TRBV29-1	TRBJ2-7	CSVGTGGDYEQYF	TGCAGCGTCGGGACAGGGGGAGACTACGAGCAGTACTTC
-	few	TRBV4-1	TRBJ2-7	CASSQVPGTYEQYF	TGCGCCAGCAGCCAAGTCCCCGGAACCTACGAGCAGTACTTC
-	many	TRBV6-1	TRBJ2-2	CASTLRGAEYTGELFF	TGTGCCAGCACCCTTAGAGGAGCGGAGTACACCGGGGAGCTGTTTTTT
-	few	TRBV5-1	TRBJ2-6	CASSLEIATSGANVLTF	TGCGCCAGCAGCTTGGAGATAGCGACCTCTGGGGCCAACGTCCTGACTTTC
-	many	TRBV12-3/TRBV12-4	TRBJ2-7	CASIGSTGEGSYEQYF	TGTGCCAGCATTGGGAGCACGGGGGAAGGTTCCTACGAGCAGTACTTC
TRBD1	-	TRBV6-1	TRBJ2-5	CASSDVRDRQETQYF	TGTGCCAGCAGTGACGTCCGGGACAGACAAGAGACCCAGTACTTC
TRBD1	many	TRBV11-1	TRBJ1-2	CASSKSRTGVHYGYTF	TGTGCCAGCAGCAAGTCGCGGACAGGGGTTCACTATGGCTACACCTTC
-	-	TRBV27	TRBJ1-6	CASSQTDRPLHF	TGTGCCAGCAGTCAAACAGACAGGCCCCTCCACTTT
TRBD1	many	TRBV28	TRBJ2-7	CASSTGTGGWEQYF	TGTGCCAGCAGCACCGGGACAGGGGGTTGGGAGCAGTACTTC
-	many	TRBV6-1	TRBJ1-6	CASSEARTVNNSPLHF	TGTGCCAGCAGTGAAGCGCGGACAGTGAATAATTCACCCCTCCACTTT
-	many	TRBV2	TRBJ1-5	CASSLDWAGEYSNQPQHF	TGTGCCAGCAGTCTTGACTGGGCAGGAGAATATAGCAATCAGCCCCAGCATTTT
TRBD1	many	TRBV9	TRBJ1-2	CASSVLGQGVARGYTF	TGTGCCAGCAGCGTACTAGGACAGGGGGTTGCAAGAGGCTACACCTTC
TRBD1	many	TRBV28	TRBJ1-2	CASREGQGQYGYTF	TGTGCCAGCAGGGAGGGACAGGGTCAGTATGGCTACACCTTC
TRBD1	many	TRBV24-1	TRBJ2-7	CANARDRGYEQYF	TGTGCCAATGCCCGGGACAGGGGATACGAGCAGTACTTC